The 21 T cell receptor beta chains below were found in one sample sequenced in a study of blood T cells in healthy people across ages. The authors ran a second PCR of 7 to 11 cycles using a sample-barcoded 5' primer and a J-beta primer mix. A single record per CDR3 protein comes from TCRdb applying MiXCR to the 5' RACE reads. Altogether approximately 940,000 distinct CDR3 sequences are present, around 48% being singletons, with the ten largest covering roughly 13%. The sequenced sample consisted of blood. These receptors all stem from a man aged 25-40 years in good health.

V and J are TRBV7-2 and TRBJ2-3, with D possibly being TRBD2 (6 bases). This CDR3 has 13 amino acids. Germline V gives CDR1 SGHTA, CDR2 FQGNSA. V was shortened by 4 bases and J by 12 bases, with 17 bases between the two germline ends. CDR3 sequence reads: CASSSGTLEAQYF. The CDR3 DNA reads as TGTGCCAGCAGCTCCGGGACTCTTGAGGCACAGTATTTT.

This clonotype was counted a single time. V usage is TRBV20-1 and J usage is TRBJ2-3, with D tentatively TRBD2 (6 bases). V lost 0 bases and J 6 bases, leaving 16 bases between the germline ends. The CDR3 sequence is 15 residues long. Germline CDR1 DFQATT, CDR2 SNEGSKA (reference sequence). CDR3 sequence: CSARDAQRGTDTQYF. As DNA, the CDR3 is TGCAGTGCTAGAGATGCCCAACGCGGGACTGATACGCAGTATTTT.

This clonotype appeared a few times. The DNA of the CDR3 is TGTGCCAGCAGGGCCCGGGGGGACAGGGCATACAATGAGCAGTTCTTC. Residues: CASRARGDRAYNEQFF. The V gene is TRBV11-3, the J gene TRBJ2-1; 9 positions agree with TRBD1. V lost 6 bases and J lost 4; bases outside the gene matches: 10. The CDR3 extends over 16 amino acids. The germline CDR1 and CDR2 sequences are SGHNT and YENEEA.

This chain's CDR3 is CASNIQGANQPQHF. CDR3 coding DNA: TGTGCCAGCAACATTCAGGGGGCGAATCAGCCCCAGCATTTT. V usage is TRBV12-3 or TRBV12-4 and J usage is TRBJ1-5, with 8 bases identical to TRBD1. CDR3 length: 14 amino acids. The V and J ends lost 7 bases and 4 bases, in that order; junction bases with no gene match: 6.

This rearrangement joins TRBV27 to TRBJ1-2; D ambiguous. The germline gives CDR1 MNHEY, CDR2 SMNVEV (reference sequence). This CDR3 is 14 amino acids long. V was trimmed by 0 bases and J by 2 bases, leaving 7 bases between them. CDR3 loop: CASSLSYGNYGYTF. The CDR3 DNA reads TGTGCCAGCAGTTTATCGTATGGAAACTATGGCTACACCTTC.

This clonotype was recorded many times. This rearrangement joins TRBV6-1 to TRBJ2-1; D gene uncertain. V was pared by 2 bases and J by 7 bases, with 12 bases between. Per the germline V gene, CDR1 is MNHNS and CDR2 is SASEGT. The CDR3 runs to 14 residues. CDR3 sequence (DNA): TGTGCCAGCAGTGAAACGGGCTTGGTGAATGAGCAGTTCTTC. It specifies CASSETGLVNEQFF.

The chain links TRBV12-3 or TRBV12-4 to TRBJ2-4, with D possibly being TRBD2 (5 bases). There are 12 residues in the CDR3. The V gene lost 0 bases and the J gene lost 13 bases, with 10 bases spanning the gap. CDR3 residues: CASSLALWEQYF. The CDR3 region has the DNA TGTGCCAGCAGTTTAGCCCTATGGGAGCAGTACTTC.

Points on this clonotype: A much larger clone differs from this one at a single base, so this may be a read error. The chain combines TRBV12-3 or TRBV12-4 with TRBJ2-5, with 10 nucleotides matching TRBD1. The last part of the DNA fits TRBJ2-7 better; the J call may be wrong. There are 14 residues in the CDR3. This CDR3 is CASGPGQGTYEQYF. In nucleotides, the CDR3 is TGTGCCAGCGGTCCGGGACAGGGGACCTACGAGCAGTACTTC.

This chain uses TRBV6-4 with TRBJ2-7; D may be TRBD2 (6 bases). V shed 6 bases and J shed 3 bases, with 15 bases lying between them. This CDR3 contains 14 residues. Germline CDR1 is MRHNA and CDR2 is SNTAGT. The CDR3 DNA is TGTGCCAGCAGCCGCGGGGCCGAAGACTACGAGCAGTACTTC. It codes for CASSRGAEDYEQYF.

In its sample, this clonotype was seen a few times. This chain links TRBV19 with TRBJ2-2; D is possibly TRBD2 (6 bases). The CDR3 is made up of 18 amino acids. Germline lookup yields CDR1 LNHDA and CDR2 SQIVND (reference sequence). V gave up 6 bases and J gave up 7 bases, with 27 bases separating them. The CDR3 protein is CASSPFWDSSKDNGELFF. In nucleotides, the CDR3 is TGTGCCAGTAGCCCCTTTTGGGACTCCTCAAAGGATAACGGGGAGCTGTTTTTT.

This CDR3 is CASTLVRNEQFF. The CDR3 region has the DNA TGTGCCAGCACCCTCGTCCGCAATGAGCAGTTCTTC. V gene TRBV6-1 combines with J gene TRBJ2-1; D uncertain. This CDR3 contains 12 residues. Trimming pared 7 bases from V and 6 bases from J, leaving 10 bases between. Germline V gene sequence: CDR1 MNHNS, CDR2 SASEGT.

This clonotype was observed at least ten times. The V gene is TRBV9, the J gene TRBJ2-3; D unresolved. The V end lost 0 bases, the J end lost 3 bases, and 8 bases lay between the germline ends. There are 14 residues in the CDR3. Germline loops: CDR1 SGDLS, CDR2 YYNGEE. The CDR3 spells CASSVEARTDTQYF. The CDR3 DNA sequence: TGTGCCAGCAGCGTAGAAGCTAGAACAGATACGCAGTATTTT.

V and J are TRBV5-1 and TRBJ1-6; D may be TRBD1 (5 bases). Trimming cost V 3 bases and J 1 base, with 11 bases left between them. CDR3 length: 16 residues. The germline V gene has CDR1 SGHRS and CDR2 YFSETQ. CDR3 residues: CASSWGSESYNSPLHF. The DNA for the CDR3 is TGCGCCAGCAGCTGGGGGTCAGAGTCCTATAATTCACCCCTCCACTTT. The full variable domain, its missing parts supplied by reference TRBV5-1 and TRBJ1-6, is KAGVTQTPRYLIKTRGQQVTLSCSPISGHRSVSWYQQTPGQGLQFLFEYFSETQRNKGNFPGRFSGRQFSNSRSEMNVSTLELGDSALYLCASSWGSESYNSPLHFGNGTRLTVT.

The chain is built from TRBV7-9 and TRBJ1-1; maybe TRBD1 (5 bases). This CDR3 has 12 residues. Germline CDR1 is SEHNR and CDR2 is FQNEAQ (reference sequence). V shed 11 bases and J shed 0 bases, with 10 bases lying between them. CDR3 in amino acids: CAWGQMNTEAFF. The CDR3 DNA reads TGTGCCTGGGGCCAGATGAACACTGAAGCTTTCTTT.

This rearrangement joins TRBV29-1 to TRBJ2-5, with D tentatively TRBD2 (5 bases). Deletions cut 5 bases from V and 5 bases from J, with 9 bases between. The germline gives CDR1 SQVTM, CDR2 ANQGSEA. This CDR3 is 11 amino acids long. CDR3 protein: CSVMGAETQYF. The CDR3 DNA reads TGCAGCGTTATGGGAGCGGAGACCCAGTACTTC.

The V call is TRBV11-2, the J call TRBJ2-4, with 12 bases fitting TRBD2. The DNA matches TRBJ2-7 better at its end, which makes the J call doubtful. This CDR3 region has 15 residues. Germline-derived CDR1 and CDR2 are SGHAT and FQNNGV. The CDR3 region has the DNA TGTGCCAGCAGCCCCGGACTAGCGGGGTTTTACGAGCAGTACTTC. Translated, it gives CASSPGLAGFYEQYF.

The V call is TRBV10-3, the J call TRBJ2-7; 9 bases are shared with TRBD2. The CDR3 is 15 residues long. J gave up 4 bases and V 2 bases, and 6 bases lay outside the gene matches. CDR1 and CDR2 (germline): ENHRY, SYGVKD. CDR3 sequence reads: CAISEGGRAQYEQYF. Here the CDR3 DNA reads TGTGCCATCAGTGAGGGCGGGAGGGCCCAATACGAGCAGTACTTC.

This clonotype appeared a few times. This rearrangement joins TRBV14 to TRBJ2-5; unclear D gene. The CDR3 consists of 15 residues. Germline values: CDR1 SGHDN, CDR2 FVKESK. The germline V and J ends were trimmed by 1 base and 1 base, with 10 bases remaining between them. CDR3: CASSQARGTQETQYF. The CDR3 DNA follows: TGTGCCAGCAGCCAAGCACGCGGTACCCAAGAGACCCAGTACTTC.

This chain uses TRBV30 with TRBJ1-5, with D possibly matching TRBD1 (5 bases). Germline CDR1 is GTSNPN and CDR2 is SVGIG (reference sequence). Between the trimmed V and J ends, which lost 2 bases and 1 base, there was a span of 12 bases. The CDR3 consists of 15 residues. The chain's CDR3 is CAWSRGADSNQPQHF. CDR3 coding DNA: TGTGCCTGGAGTCGAGGGGCGGACAGCAATCAGCCCCAGCATTTT. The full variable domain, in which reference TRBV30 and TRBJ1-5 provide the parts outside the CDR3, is SQTIHQWPATLVQPVGSPLSLECTVEGTSNPNLYWYRQAAGRGLQLLFYSVGIGQISSEVPQNLSASRPQDRQFILSSKKLLLSDSGFYLCAWSRGADSNQPQHFGDGTRLSIL.

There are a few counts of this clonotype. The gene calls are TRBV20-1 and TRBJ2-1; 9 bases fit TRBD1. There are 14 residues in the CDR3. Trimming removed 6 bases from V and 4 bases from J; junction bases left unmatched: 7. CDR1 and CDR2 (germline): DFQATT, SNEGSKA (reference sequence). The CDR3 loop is CSAVTGGTYNEQFF. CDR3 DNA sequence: TGCAGTGCCGTGACAGGGGGGACTTACAATGAGCAGTTCTTC.

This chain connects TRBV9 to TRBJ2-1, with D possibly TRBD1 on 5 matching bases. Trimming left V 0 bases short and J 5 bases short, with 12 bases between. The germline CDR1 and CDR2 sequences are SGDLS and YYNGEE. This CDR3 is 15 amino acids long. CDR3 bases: TGTGCCAGCAGCGTAGAAGGCAGGGTTAACAATGAGCAGTTCTTC. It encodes CASSVEGRVNNEQFF. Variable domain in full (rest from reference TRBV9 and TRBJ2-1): DSGVTQTPKHLITATGQRVTLRCSPRSGDLSVYWYQQSLDQGLQFLIQYYNGEERAKGNILERFSAQQFPDLHSELNLSSLELGDSALYFCASSVEGRVNNEQFFGPGTRLTVL.